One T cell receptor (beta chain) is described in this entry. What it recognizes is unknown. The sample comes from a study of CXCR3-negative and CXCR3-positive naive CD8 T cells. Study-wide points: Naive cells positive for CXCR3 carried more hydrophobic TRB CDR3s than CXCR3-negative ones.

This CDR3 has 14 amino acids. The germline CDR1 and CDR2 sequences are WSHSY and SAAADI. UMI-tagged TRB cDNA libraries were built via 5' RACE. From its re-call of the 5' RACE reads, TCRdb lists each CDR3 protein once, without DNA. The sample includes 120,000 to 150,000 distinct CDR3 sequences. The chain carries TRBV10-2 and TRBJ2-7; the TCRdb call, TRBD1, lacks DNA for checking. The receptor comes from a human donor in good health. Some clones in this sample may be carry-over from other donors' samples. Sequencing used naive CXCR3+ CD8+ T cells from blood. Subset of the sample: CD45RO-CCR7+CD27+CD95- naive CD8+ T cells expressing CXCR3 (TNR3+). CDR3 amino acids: CASSARDRGHEQYF.